One T cell receptor (beta chain) is described in this entry. The sample comes from a study of control samples from healthy donors and cancer patients. TCRdb's copy holds only in-frame clones and misses some; the assay was immunoSEQ multiplex PCR. The repertoire has approximately 100,000 clones, about 84% of them found once; the top ten carry approximately 2.1%. Germline CDR1 and CDR2: MNHEY and SMNVEV (reference sequence). With 6 bases clipped from V and 5 bases from J, the junction kept 7 bases outside the gene matches. This CDR3 region has 16 residues. The chain carries TRBV27 and TRBJ2-3; 14 nucleotides match TRBD2. Source material: blood. The sequence was obtained from a woman between 40 and 55 years old in good health. CDR3 nucleotides: TGTGCCAGCAGCCCGCCGGGACTAGCGGGGGTAGATACGCAGTATTTT. Residues: CASSPPGLAGVDTQYF.